These 25 T cell receptor beta chains came from one sample sequenced in a study of blood T cell repertoires in COVID-19 (dated by TCRdb to 2019 to 2021). Receptors were amplified or captured by the immunoSEQ multiplex PCR assay. TCRdb limited this immuneACCESS table to in-frame rearrangements with V and J called. A share of clones is missing; checked studies link under half to unresolved V genes, and the rest is unexplained. The sample table records around 300,000 clones; approximately 89% of these occur just once. The ten largest account for less than 9.5% of the sample. Sequenced input: PBMCs or T cells enriched from blood (not recorded which). Receptors originate from a woman aged 25 to 39 who had recovered from COVID-19.

The chain couples TRBV2 to TRBJ1-5; D may be TRBD1 (5 bases). Trimming shortened V by 4 bases and J by 1 base, and 14 bases separated the two germline ends. The CDR3 is 16 amino acids. Germline CDR1 SNHLY, CDR2 FYNNEI. The CDR3 DNA follows: TGTGCCAGCAGTGTGTTTTTGGGGGGGAGCAATCAGCCCCAGCATTTT. This encodes CASSVFLGGSNQPQHF.

The rearrangement uses TRBV5-4 and TRBJ2-7, with 9 bases identical to TRBD2. Per germline, CDR1 SGHNT and CDR2 YYREEE (reference sequence). Unmatched junction bases numbered 7, after V lost 3 bases and J lost 6 bases. The CDR3 loop spans 14 amino acids. The CDR3 region has the DNA TGTGCCAGCAGCTATGGCGGGAGGGCCGTCGAGCAGTACTTC. Translated: CASSYGGRAVEQYF.

V and J are TRBV12-5 and TRBJ1-1; possibly TRBD1 for D (5 bases). CDR1 and CDR2 (germline): LGHNT, FRNRAP. The V gene lost 5 bases and the J gene lost 5 bases, with 15 bases spanning the gap. The CDR3 consists of 14 residues. The CDR3 DNA reads as TGTGCTAGTGGTAAAGTGGGGGGAGCAACTGAAGCTTTCTTT. Protein: CASGKVGGATEAFF.

This clone was seen just once. This chain's CDR3 is CASSDRRVRGSNYGYTF. The CDR3 nucleotides are TGTGCCAGCAGCGACAGACGAGTACGGGGGTCAAACTATGGCTACACCTTC. V usage is TRBV7-8 and J usage is TRBJ1-2, with TRBD1 as a possible D gene (5 bases). This CDR3 has 17 residues. The V gene's germline CDR1 is SGHVS and CDR2 FQNEAQ. V dropped 5 bases and J dropped 2 bases, with 21 bases sitting between them.

V is TRBV27 and J is TRBJ1-2; no clear D gene. Trimming took off 4 bases at V and 8 bases at J, with 20 bases between the two ends. CDR3 length: 15 residues. Per the germline V gene, CDR1 is MNHEY and CDR2 is SMNVEV (reference sequence). CDR3 residues: CASSSRPRPGEGYTF. DNA for the CDR3: TGTGCCAGCAGTTCTCGACCCCGGCCTGGAGAAGGCTACACCTTC.

The DNA of the CDR3 is TGTGCCAGCAGCCGCCGTGGTAGCGGCGCTAGCACAGATACGCAGTATTTT. Translating it yields CASSRRGSGASTDTQYF. The V gene is TRBV3-1 (or the pseudogene TRBV3-2), the J gene TRBJ2-3, with D possibly TRBD2 on 6 matching bases. The germline V and J ends were trimmed by 4 bases and 0 bases, with 17 bases remaining between them. The length of the CDR3 is 17 residues. CDR1 LGHDT and CDR2 YNNKEL come from the germline V gene (reference sequence).

This chain links TRBV4-2 with TRBJ2-1, with D maybe TRBD1 (5 bases). There are 15 residues in the CDR3. The V end lost 1 base, the J end lost 5 bases, and 12 bases lay between the germline ends. Germline V gives CDR1 LGHNA, CDR2 YNFKEQ. DNA of the CDR3: TGTGCCAGCAGCCAAGTGGGGCAGTCGAACAATGAGCAGTTCTTC. It is translated as CASSQVGQSNNEQFF.

J is TRBJ2-1 and V is TRBV5-1, with TRBD2 matching 10 bases. The CDR3 covers 16 residues. Germline V gene sequence: CDR1 SGHRS, CDR2 YFSETQ. V lost 4 bases and J lost 9; bases outside the gene matches: 13. This CDR3 reads CASSPVELAGPREQFF. In DNA form, the CDR3 reads TGCGCCAGCAGCCCGGTCGAACTAGCGGGACCACGTGAGCAGTTCTTC.

CDR3 bases: TGTGCCAGCGGTTGGTCAGGGGCGTCTGGAAACACCATATATTTT. Its protein is CASGWSGASGNTIYF. The chain employs TRBV28 and TRBJ1-3; maybe TRBD1 (6 bases). V was clipped by 8 bases and J by 1 base, with 15 bases between them. Germline assignment: CDR1 MDHEN and CDR2 SYDVKM. This CDR3 region has 15 residues.

The J gene is TRBJ1-2, the V gene TRBV6-5; D ambiguous. This CDR3 region has 14 residues. In germline, CDR1 is MNHEY, CDR2 SVGAGI. Trimming pared 6 bases from V and 4 bases from J, leaving 15 bases between. The CDR3 DNA follows: TGTGCCAGCAGCGCCCCGGGAGGCCTCTATGGCTACACCTTC. Translating gives CASSAPGGLYGYTF.

CDR3 sequence: CASSFLDRQETQYF. The CDR3 DNA sequence: TGTGCCAGCAGTTTTCTGGACAGGCAAGAGACCCAGTACTTC. The J gene is TRBJ2-5, the V gene TRBV27, with TRBD1 identical over 7 bases. The V segment lost 3 bases and the J segment 2 bases; nucleotides outside the gene matches: 3. Germline lookup yields CDR1 MNHEY and CDR2 SMNVEV (reference sequence). This CDR3 has 14 residues.

V is TRBV7-9 and J is TRBJ2-1; 11 bases fit TRBD2. The ends lost 2 bases at V and 7 bases at J; junction bases unmatched: 4. The CDR3 length is 15 residues. The germline V gene encodes CDR1 SEHNR and CDR2 FQNEAQ (reference sequence). The CDR3 DNA reads as TGTGCCAGCAGCTTAACTAGCGGGAGATTTAATGAGCAGTTCTTC. Translated, it gives CASSLTSGRFNEQFF.

The V call is TRBV11-2, the J call TRBJ2-7, with D possibly being TRBD1 (6 bases). Trimming pared 5 bases from V and 4 bases from J, leaving 12 bases between. From germline, CDR1 is SGHAT and CDR2 FQNNGV. CDR3 length: 13 amino acids. Here the CDR3 reads CASSHREGYEQYF. The CDR3 nucleotides are TGTGCCAGCAGCCACAGGGAAGGGTACGAGCAGTACTTC.

CDR3 protein: CASSDVAGHDNEQFF. In nucleotides, the CDR3 is TGTGCCAGCAGTGATGTGGCGGGGCATGACAATGAGCAGTTCTTC. This chain uses TRBV2 with TRBJ2-1; tentatively, D is TRBD2 (6 bases). V shed 3 bases and J shed 5 bases, with 14 bases lying between them. CDR1 is SNHLY, CDR2 FYNNEI, per germline. This CDR3 has 15 residues.

This clone was seen a handful of times. This chain links TRBV15 with TRBJ2-3, with 8 positions matching TRBD1. V was pared by 5 bases and J by 6 bases, with 10 bases of the junction left unmatched. CDR1 LNHNV and CDR2 YYDKDF come from the germline V gene (reference sequence). The CDR3 loop spans 15 amino acids. The CDR3 region is CATSHRRTGSDTQYF. The CDR3 region has the DNA TGTGCCACCAGCCATCGACGGACAGGGTCTGATACGCAGTATTTT.

This clone has only a few counts. This rearrangement joins TRBV29-1 to TRBJ1-5; 8 nucleotides align to TRBD1. The CDR3 is 13 amino acids. V was clipped by 6 bases and J by 4 bases; unmatched bases: 5. Germline CDR1 is SQVTM and CDR2 is ANQGSEA. Here the CDR3 reads CSVEQGENQPQHF. CDR3 coding DNA: TGCAGCGTCGAACAGGGGGAGAATCAGCCCCAGCATTTT.

This chain uses TRBV19 with TRBJ2-5; 9 positions match TRBD2. The CDR3 totals 13 residues. The germline gives CDR1 LNHDA, CDR2 SQIVND (reference sequence). The junction had 4 bases not matched to a gene; V was cut back by 9 bases and J by 2 bases. CDR3 sequence reads: CASTSGSQETQYF. CDR3 in DNA: TGTGCCAGCACTAGCGGGTCACAAGAGACCCAGTACTTC.

The CDR3 loop is CASSQLPGIGETQYF. The CDR3 DNA follows: TGTGCCAGCTCACAATTACCCGGGATAGGTGAGACCCAGTACTTC. The J gene is TRBJ2-5, the V gene TRBV18; maybe TRBD2 (5 bases). The V and J ends lost 4 bases and 5 bases respectively, with 17 bases between them. The CDR3 contains 15 residues. Per germline, CDR1 KGHSH and CDR2 LQKENI.

The gene calls are TRBV5-8 and TRBJ1-2; TRBD1 aligns across 10 bases. Germline trimming cut 2 bases from V and 10 bases from J; bases unmatched to any gene: 8. CDR3 length: 14 residues. Germline V lookup: CDR1 SGHTS, CDR2 YDEGEE. Here the CDR3 DNA reads TGTGCCAGCAGCTTTACCGGGACAGGGGCAAACTACACCTTC. As protein: CASSFTGTGANYTF.

This clone was seen just once. This sequence joins TRBV27 and TRBJ2-7; 7 nucleotides align to TRBD2. V gave up 0 bases and J gave up 7 bases; unmatched junction bases: 6. Germline V gene data show CDR1 as MNHEY and CDR2 as SMNVEV (reference sequence). This CDR3 has 14 residues. As DNA, the CDR3 is TGTGCCAGCAGTTTATCGAGGGAGGGAGGGGAGCAGTACTTC. Its translation: CASSLSREGGEQYF.

The rearrangement uses TRBV20-1 and TRBJ1-6; 8 bases match TRBD1. The CDR3 is made up of 14 amino acids. Per germline, CDR1 DFQATT and CDR2 SNEGSKA (reference sequence). The V and J ends lost 3 bases and 10 bases, in that order; junction bases with no gene match: 8. The CDR3 region has the DNA TGCAGTGCTAGTCTTTTGGACAGGGTGTCACCCCTCCACTTT. It is translated as CSASLLDRVSPLHF.

The gene calls are TRBV18 and TRBJ2-1; 10 positions match TRBD2. J gave up 4 bases and V 2 bases, and 8 bases lay outside the gene matches. The CDR3 has 17 amino acids. From germline, CDR1 is KGHSH and CDR2 LQKENI. DNA of the CDR3: TGTGCCAGCTCACCAACCCTCGGACTAGCGGATTACAATGAGCAGTTCTTC. Amino acids: CASSPTLGLADYNEQFF.

This chain connects TRBV5-1 to TRBJ1-2; 7 bases are shared with TRBD1. The germline gives CDR1 SGHRS, CDR2 YFSETQ. This CDR3 spans 17 amino acids. The J segment lost 8 bases and the V segment lost 9 bases, leaving 25 bases of the junction unmatched. The chain's CDR3 is CANPLRRTGLLFGGYTF. The CDR3 nucleotides read TGCGCCAACCCCCTCCGGCGGACAGGTCTCCTTTTTGGAGGCTACACCTTC.

This sequence joins TRBV27 and TRBJ1-2; 9 nucleotides align to TRBD1. The CDR3 length is 19 residues. Per germline, CDR1 MNHEY and CDR2 SMNVEV (reference sequence). V trimming: 5 bases; J trimming: 2 bases; junction bases outside the gene matches: 18. In nucleotides, the CDR3 is TGTGCCAGCAGTCAAACAGGGGGCAGCCTTATCACCTCAAACTATGGCTACACCTTC. Translating gives CASSQTGGSLITSNYGYTF.

This chain connects TRBV25-1 to TRBJ2-1; no clear D. This CDR3 comprises 16 residues. Germline loops: CDR1 MGHDK, CDR2 SYGVNS. The V end was cut by 8 bases, the J end by 0 bases, with 17 bases between. The chain's CDR3 is CASPPLSRSSYNEQFF. CDR3 DNA: TGTGCCAGCCCCCCTTTGAGCCGATCCTCCTACAATGAGCAGTTCTTC.